Presented here are 10 T cell receptor beta chains from one specimen sequenced in a study of chemoradiotherapy in HPV16-positive cancers. Method: immunoSEQ multiplex PCR; TCRdb's copy keeps in-frame clones and lacks some. The sample holds thousands of clones, around nine tenths seen once. The specimen was obtained from a patient who underwent chemoradiotherapy. Receptors were obtained from a human donor with HPV-associated anogenital cancer.

In this sample, this clone turned up a few times. This sequence joins TRBV7-3 and TRBJ2-1; 9 bases align to TRBD2. V lost 2 bases to trimming and J lost 5 bases; unmatched junction nucleotides: 10. The germline V gene encodes CDR1 SGHTA and CDR2 FQGTGA. This CDR3 is 17 amino acids long. The CDR3 here is CASSLRPAGGPNNEQFF. The CDR3 DNA reads TGTGCCAGCAGCTTACGGCCCGCGGGGGGGCCCAACAATGAGCAGTTCTTC.

The chain recombines TRBV6-5 with TRBJ1-1; D remains unclear. Looked up from germline, CDR1 is MNHEY and CDR2 is SVGAGI. Trimming took off 6 bases at V and 1 base at J, with 9 bases between the two ends. There are 13 residues in the CDR3. The CDR3 loop is CASSLASNTEAFF. Written as DNA, the CDR3 is TGTGCCAGCAGCTTGGCTTCGAACACTGAAGCTTTCTTT.

The chain couples TRBV7-8 to TRBJ2-3; no firm D call. Trimming left V 3 bases short and J 5 bases short, with 6 bases between. This CDR3 has 12 residues. CDR1 and CDR2 from the germline V gene are SGHVS and FQNEAQ. CDR3 bases: TGTGCCAGCAGCTTTGACCGAGATACGCAGTATTTT. As protein: CASSFDRDTQYF.

This rearrangement joins TRBV10-3 to TRBJ2-3, with TRBD2 matching over 8 bases. The ends lost 2 bases at V and 2 bases at J; junction bases unmatched: 6. The CDR3 has 16 amino acids. The germline V gene has CDR1 ENHRY and CDR2 SYGVKD. For the CDR3, the DNA is TGTGCCATCAGTGAGGTCGGAGCGGGGGTCACAGATACGCAGTATTTT. Protein product: CAISEVGAGVTDTQYF.

The chain joins TRBV15 to TRBJ2-1; D is undetermined. Germline CDR1 LNHNV, CDR2 YYDKDF (reference sequence). The germline V and J ends were trimmed by 1 base and 7 bases, with 14 bases remaining between them. The CDR3 extends over 15 amino acids. CDR3 DNA sequence: TGTGCCACCAGCAGAGCGGCTAGGCCCGAGAATGAGCAGTTCTTC. Translating gives CATSRAARPENEQFF.

The V gene is TRBV6-6, the J gene TRBJ1-5; the D is unclear. CDR3 length equals 14 residues. Germline loops: CDR1 MNHNY, CDR2 SVGAGI (reference sequence). Between the trimmed V and J ends, which lost 0 bases and 0 bases, there was a span of 3 bases. Here the CDR3 reads CASSYSGSNQPQHF. CDR3 bases: TGTGCCAGCAGTTACTCGGGTAGCAATCAGCCCCAGCATTTT.

This clone has only one observation. The chain recombines TRBV7-9 with TRBJ2-7, with 7 bases that match TRBD1. From germline, CDR1 is SEHNR and CDR2 FQNEAQ (reference sequence). After removal of 5 bases from V and 2 bases from J, the junction contained 6 bases not matched to a gene. The CDR3 runs to 14 residues. This CDR3 is CASSMTGWAYEQYF. CDR3 coding DNA: TGTGCCAGCAGCATGACAGGGTGGGCCTACGAGCAGTACTTC.

This chain links TRBV5-1 with TRBJ2-3, with a possible D match to TRBD2 (6 bases). The CDR3 sequence is 17 residues long. Germline CDR1 is SGHRS and CDR2 is YFSETQ. Trimming cost V 4 bases and J 4 bases, with 22 bases left between them. The CDR3 sequence: CASSPRLSGVHADTQYF. CDR3 bases: TGCGCCAGCAGCCCTAGACTCTCGGGAGTACATGCAGATACGCAGTATTTT.

This sequence joins TRBV5-8 and TRBJ1-5; D remains unclear. Trimming stripped 0 bases from V and 3 bases from J, with 16 bases between. Germline V gives CDR1 SGHTS, CDR2 YDEGEE. The length of the CDR3 is 17 residues. The CDR3 spells CASSLVSGSGYNQPQHF. The CDR3 DNA follows: TGTGCCAGCAGCTTGGTTTCGGGAAGTGGGTACAATCAGCCCCAGCATTTT.

The chain recombines TRBV2 with TRBJ2-1; 12 nucleotides match TRBD2. The trim removed 2 bases at V and 5 bases at J, leaving 16 bases unmatched. In germline, CDR1 is SNHLY, CDR2 FYNNEI. The CDR3 spans 20 residues. As DNA, the CDR3 is TGTGCCAGCAGTGAACGCTCTTGGGCGGCTAGCGGGGGGGAAGACAATGAGCAGTTCTTC. Its protein product is CASSERSWAASGGEDNEQFF. The full variable domain, with the rest looked up from reference TRBV2 and TRBJ2-1, is EPEVTQTPSHQVTQMGQEVILRCVPISNHLYFYWYRQILGQKVEFLVSFYNNEISEKSEIFDDQFSVERPDGSNFTLKIRSTKLEDSAMYFCASSERSWAASGGEDNEQFFGPGTRLTVL.